This T cell receptor beta chain stems from a study of shared clonotypes between healthy human individuals. In germline, CDR1 is MNHEY, CDR2 SVGAGI. Between the trimmed V and J ends, which lost 8 bases and 0 bases, there was a span of 5 bases. CDR3 length: 11 residues. For this clone: The sample has other DNA sequences that encode this CDR3 too.

This table comes from immunoSEQ multiplex PCR, and its TCRdb copy is limited to in-frame clones, with some not included. This sample carries about 380,000 clones, around 96% of them seen once, and the ten largest clones take about 0.32%. Sequencing was done on a sample of memory CD8+ T cells sorted from blood. Specified subset: CD45RO+ cells pooled with CCR7-negative TemRA cells. The TCR comes from a young man in good health. The chain joins TRBV6-5 to TRBJ2-7; no firm D call. The CDR3 sequence is CASRNSYEQYF. CDR3 bases: TGTGCCAGCCGCAACTCCTACGAGCAGTACTTC.